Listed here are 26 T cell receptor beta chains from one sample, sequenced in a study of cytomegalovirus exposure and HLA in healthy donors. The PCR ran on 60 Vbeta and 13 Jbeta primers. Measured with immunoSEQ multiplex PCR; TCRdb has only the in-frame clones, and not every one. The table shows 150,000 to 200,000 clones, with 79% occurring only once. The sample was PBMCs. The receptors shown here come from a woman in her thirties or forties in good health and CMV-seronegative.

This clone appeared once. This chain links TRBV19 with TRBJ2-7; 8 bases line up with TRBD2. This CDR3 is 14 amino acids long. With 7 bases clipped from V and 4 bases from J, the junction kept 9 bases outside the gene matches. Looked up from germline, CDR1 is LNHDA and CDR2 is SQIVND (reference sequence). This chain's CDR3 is CASTTSGSGYEQYF. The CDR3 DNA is TGTGCCAGTACTACCAGCGGGAGTGGATACGAGCAGTACTTC.

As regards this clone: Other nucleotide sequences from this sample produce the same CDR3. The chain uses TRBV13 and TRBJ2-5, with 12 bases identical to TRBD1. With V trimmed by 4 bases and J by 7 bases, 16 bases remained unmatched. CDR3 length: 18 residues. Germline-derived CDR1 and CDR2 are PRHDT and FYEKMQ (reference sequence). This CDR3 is CASSSRRIGGTGGGTQYF. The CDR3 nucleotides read TGTGCCAGCAGCTCACGCCGCATCGGAGGGACAGGGGGCGGGACCCAGTACTTC.

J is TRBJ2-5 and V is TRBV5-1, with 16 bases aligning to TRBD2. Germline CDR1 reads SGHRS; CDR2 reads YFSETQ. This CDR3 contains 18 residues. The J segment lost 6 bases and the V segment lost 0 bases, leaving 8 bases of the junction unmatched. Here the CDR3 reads CASSLAGTSGGAQKTQYF. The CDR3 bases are TGCGCCAGCAGCTTGGCTGGGACTAGCGGGGGGGCTCAAAAGACCCAGTACTTC.

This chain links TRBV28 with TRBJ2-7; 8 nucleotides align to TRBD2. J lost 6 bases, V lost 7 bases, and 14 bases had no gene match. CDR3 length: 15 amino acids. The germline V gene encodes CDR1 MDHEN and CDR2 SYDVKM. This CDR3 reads CASNVSGRRFIEQYF. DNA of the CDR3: TGTGCCAGCAATGTAAGCGGGAGAAGGTTCATCGAGCAGTACTTC.

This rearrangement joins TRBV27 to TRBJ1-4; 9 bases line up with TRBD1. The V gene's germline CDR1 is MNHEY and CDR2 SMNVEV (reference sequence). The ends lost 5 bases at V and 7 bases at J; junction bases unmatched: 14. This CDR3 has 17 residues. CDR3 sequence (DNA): TGTGCCAGCAGTGTTAGACAGGGGGGAGCGCTCGTTGAAAAACTGTTTTTT. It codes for CASSVRQGGALVEKLFF.

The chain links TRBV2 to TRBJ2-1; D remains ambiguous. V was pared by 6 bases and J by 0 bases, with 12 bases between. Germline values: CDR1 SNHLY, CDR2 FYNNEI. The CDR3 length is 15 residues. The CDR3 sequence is CASRVSTSSYNEQFF. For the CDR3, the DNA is TGTGCCAGCAGAGTATCAACAAGCTCCTACAATGAGCAGTTCTTC.

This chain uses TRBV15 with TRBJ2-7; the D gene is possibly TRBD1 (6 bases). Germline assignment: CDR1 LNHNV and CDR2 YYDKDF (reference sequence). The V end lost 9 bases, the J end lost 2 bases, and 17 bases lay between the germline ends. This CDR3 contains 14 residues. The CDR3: CATVGASITYEQYF. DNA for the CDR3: TGTGCCACGGTGGGGGCCAGTATAACCTACGAGCAGTACTTC.

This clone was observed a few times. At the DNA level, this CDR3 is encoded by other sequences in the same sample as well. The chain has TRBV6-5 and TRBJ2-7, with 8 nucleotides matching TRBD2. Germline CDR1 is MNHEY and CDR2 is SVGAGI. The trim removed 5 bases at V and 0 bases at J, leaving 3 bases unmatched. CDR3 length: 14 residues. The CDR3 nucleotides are TGTGCCAGCAGTCAAGCGGGAGACTCCTACGAGCAGTACTTC. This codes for CASSQAGDSYEQYF.

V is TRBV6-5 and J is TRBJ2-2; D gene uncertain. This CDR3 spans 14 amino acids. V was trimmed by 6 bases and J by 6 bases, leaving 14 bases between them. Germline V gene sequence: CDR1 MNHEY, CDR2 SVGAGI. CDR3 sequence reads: CASSQRGRPGELFF. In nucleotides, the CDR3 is TGTGCCAGCAGCCAGCGCGGTAGGCCCGGGGAGCTGTTTTTT.

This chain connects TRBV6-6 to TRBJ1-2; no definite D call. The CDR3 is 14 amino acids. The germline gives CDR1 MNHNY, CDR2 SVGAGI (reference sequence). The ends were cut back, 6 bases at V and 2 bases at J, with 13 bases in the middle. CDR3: CASSYLLSNYGYTF. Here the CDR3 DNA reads TGTGCCAGCAGCTACCTCCTATCAAACTATGGCTACACCTTC.

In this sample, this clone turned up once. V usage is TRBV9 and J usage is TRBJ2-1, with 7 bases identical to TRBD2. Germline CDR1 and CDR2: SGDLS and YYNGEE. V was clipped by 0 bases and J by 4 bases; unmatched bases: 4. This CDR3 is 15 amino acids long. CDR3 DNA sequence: TGTGCCAGCAGCGTAGCTAGCGGACCTTACAATGAGCAGTTCTTC. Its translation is CASSVASGPYNEQFF.

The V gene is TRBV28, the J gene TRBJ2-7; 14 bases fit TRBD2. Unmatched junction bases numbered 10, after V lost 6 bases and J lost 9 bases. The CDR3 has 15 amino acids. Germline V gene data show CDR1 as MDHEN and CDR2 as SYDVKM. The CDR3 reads CASSGSGLAGGVQYF. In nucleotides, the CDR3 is TGTGCCAGCAGCGGTAGTGGACTAGCGGGAGGAGTGCAGTACTTC.

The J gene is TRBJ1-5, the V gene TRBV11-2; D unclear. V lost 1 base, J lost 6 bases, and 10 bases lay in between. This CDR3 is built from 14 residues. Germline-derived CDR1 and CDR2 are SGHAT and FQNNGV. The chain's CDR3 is CASSLVGETQPQHF. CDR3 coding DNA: TGTGCCAGCAGCTTAGTTGGGGAGACTCAGCCCCAGCATTTT.

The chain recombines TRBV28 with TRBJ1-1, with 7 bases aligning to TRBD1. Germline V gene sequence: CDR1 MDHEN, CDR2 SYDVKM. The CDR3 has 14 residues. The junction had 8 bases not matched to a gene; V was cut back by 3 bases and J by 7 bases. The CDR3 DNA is TGTGCCAGCAGTTTCCCCGACAGGGCAAGTGAAGCTTTCTTT. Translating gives CASSFPDRASEAFF.

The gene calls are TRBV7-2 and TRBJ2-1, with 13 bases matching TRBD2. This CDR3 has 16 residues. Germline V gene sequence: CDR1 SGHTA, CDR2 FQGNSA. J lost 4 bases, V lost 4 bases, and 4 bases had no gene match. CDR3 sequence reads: CASSSPGLAGYNEQFF. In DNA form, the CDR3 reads TGTGCCAGCAGCTCTCCGGGACTAGCGGGGTACAATGAGCAGTTCTTC.

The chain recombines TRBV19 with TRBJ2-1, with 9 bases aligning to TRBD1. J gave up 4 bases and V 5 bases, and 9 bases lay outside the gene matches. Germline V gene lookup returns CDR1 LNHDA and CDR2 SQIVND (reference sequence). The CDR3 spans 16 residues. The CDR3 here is CASSSGTGGTYNEQFF. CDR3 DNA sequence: TGTGCCAGTAGTTCGGGAACAGGGGGCACTTACAATGAGCAGTTCTTC. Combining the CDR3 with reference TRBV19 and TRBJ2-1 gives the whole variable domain DGGITQSPKYLFRKEGQNVTLSCEQNLNHDAMYWYRQDPGQGLRLIYYSQIVNDFQKGDIAEGYSVSREKKESFPLTVTSAQKNPTAFYLCASSSGTGGTYNEQFFGPGTRLTVL.

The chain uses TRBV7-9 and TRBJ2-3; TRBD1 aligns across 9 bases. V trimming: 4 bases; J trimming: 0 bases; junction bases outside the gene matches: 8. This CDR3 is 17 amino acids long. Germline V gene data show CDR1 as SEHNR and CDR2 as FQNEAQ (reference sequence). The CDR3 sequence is CASSSNRGLTSTDTQYF. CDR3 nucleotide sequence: TGTGCCAGCAGCTCCAACAGGGGGCTGACTAGCACAGATACGCAGTATTTT.

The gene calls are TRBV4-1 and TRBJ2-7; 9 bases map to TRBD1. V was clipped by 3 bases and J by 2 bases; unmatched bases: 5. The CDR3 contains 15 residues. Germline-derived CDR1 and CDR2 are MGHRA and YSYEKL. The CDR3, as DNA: TGCGCCAGCAGCCACGCGGACAGGGGTCCCTACGAGCAGTACTTC. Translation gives CASSHADRGPYEQYF.

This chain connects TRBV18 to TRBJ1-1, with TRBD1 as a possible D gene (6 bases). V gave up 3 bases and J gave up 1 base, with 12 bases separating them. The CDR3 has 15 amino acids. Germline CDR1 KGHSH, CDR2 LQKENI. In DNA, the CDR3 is TGTGCCAGCTCACCGTCCGGGACAACGAACACTGAAGCTTTCTTT. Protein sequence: CASSPSGTTNTEAFF.

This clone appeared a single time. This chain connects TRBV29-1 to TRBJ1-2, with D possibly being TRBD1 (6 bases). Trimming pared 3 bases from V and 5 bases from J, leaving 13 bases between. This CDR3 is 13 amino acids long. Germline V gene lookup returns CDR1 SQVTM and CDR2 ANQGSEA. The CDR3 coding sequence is TGCAGCGTTGACTTGGGGGCGCCATATGGCTACACCTTC. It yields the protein CSVDLGAPYGYTF.

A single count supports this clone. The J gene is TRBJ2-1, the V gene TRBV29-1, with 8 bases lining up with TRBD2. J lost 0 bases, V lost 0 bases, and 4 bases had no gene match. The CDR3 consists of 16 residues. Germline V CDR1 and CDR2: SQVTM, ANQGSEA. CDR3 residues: CSVEDPGRASYNEQFF. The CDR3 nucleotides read TGCAGCGTTGAAGATCCCGGGAGGGCCTCCTACAATGAGCAGTTCTTC.

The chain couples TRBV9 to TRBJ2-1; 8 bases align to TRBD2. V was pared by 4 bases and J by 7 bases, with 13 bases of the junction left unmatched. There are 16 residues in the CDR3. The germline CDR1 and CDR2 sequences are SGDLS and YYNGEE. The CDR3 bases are TGTGCCAGCAGCCCAGACGGGGGGGGCGCGACGAATGAGCAGTTCTTC. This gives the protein CASSPDGGGATNEQFF.

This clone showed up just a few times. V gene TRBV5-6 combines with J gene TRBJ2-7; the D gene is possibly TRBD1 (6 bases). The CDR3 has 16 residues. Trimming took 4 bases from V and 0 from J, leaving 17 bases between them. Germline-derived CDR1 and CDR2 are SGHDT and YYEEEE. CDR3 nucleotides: TGTGCCAGCAGCCTGCCAGGGGCCCAAGTCTCCTACGAGCAGTACTTC. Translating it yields CASSLPGAQVSYEQYF.

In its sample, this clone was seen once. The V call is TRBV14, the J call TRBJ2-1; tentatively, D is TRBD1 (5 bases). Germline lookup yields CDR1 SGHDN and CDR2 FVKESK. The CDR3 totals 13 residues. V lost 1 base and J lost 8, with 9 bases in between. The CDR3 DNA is TGTGCCAGCAGCCAAGTCAGGGCCCATGAGCAGTTCTTC. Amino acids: CASSQVRAHEQFF.

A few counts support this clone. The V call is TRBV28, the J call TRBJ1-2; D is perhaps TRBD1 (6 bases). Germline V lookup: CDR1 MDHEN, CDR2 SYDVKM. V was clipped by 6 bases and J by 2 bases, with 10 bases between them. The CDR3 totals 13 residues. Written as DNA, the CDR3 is TGTGCCAGCAGCACTGGACAGAACTATGGCTACACCTTC. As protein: CASSTGQNYGYTF.

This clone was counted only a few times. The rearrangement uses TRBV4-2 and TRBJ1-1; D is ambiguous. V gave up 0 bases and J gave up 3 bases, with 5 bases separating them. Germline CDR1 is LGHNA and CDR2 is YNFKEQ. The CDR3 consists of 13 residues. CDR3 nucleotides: TGTGCCAGCAGCCAAGACAGCGACACTGAAGCTTTCTTT. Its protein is CASSQDSDTEAFF.